This section outlines one T cell receptor (beta chain) sequence together with its context. Sequencing used immunoSEQ multiplex PCR; TCRdb keeps in-frame clones, though not all of them. The profile shows 250,000 to 350,000 clones, about nine tenths of them singletons. The CDR3 runs 14 residues. Trimming took off 4 bases at V and 4 bases at J, with 13 bases between the two ends. Germline lookup yields CDR1 MDHEN and CDR2 SYDVKM. The source of the sample is a study of blood T cell repertoires in COVID-19. Study-wide context: Acute and convalescent COVID-19 samples came from the United States, Italy and Spain.

The genes are TRBV28 and TRBJ2-5, with D tentatively TRBD1 (6 bases). This TCR derives from a man between 18 and 29 years old with active or convalescent COVID-19. The source material was peripheral blood. For the CDR3, the DNA is TGTGCCAGCAGTTCATGGGACATGACAGAGACCCAGTACTTC. Its protein is CASSSWDMTETQYF.